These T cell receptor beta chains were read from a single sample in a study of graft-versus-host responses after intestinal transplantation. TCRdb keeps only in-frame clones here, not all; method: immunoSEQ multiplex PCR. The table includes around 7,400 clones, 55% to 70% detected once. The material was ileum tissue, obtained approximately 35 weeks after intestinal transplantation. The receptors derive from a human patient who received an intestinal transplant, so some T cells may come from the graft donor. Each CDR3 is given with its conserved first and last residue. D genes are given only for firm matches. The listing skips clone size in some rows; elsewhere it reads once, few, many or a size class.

CDR3 protein: CASTGGGRVLNEQFF
CDR3 DNA: TGCGCCAGCACCGGAGGCGGGAGGGTACTCAATGAGCAGTTCTTC
clone size: NA
V gene: TRBV5-1
J gene: TRBJ2-1
D gene: TRBD2

CDR3 protein: CASSGQGDGELFF
CDR3 DNA: TGCGCCAGCAGCGGACAGGGGGACGGGGAGCTGTTTTTT
clone size: NA
V gene: TRBV4-3
J gene: TRBJ2-2
D gene: TRBD1

CDR3 protein: CASSQERWRVISGELFF
CDR3 DNA: TGCGCCAGCAGCCAAGAGAGGTGGCGGGTTATATCGGGGGAGCTGTTTTTT
clone size: NA
V gene: TRBV4-3
J gene: TRBJ2-2
D gene: NA

CDR3 protein: CASSSMINTEAFF
CDR3 DNA: TGTGCCAGCAGCTCGATGATAAACACTGAAGCTTTCTTT
clone size: NA
V gene: TRBV5-8
J gene: TRBJ1-1
D gene: NA

CDR3 protein: CASSSGTADGYTF
CDR3 DNA: TGTGCCAGCAGTTCCGGGACGGCGGATGGCTACACCTTC
clone size: NA
V gene: TRBV6-5
J gene: TRBJ1-2
D gene: NA

CDR3 protein: CAWTAEVISTEAFF
CDR3 DNA: TGTGCCTGGACCGCAGAGGTAATAAGCACTGAAGCTTTCTTT
clone size: NA
V gene: TRBV30
J gene: TRBJ1-1
D gene: NA

CDR3 protein: CASSRDLNTEAFF
CDR3 DNA: TGCGCCAGCAGCCGAGATTTGAACACTGAAGCTTTCTTT
clone size: once
V gene: TRBV4-3
J gene: TRBJ1-1
D gene: NA

CDR3 protein: CASSKVRDRRYNEQFF
CDR3 DNA: TGTGCCAGCAGCAAAGTGAGGGACAGGAGATACAATGAGCAGTTCTTC
clone size: NA
V gene: TRBV7-8
J gene: TRBJ2-1
D gene: TRBD1

CDR3 protein: CASSLELQGNEGETQYF
CDR3 DNA: TGTGCCAGCAGCTTGGAGTTGCAGGGTAATGAAGGAGAGACCCAGTACTTC
clone size: NA
V gene: TRBV5-4
J gene: TRBJ2-5
D gene: NA

CDR3 protein: CASSQGGLAGLYNEQFF
CDR3 DNA: TGTGCCAGCAGCCAAGGGGGGCTAGCGGGGCTCTACAATGAGCAGTTCTTC
clone size: NA
V gene: TRBV4-2
J gene: TRBJ2-1
D gene: TRBD2

CDR3 protein: CASSQVLATTGELFF
CDR3 DNA: TGTGCCAGCAGCCAAGTCCTAGCGACCACCGGGGAGCTGTTTTTT
clone size: NA
V gene: TRBV14
J gene: TRBJ2-2
D gene: NA

CDR3 protein: CASSPRAGTQYF
CDR3 DNA: TGTGCCAGCAGCCCCCGGGCGGGTACGCAGTATTTT
clone size: NA
V gene: TRBV6-5
J gene: TRBJ2-3
D gene: NA

CDR3 protein: CASSFSPLAGAISYNEQFF
CDR3 DNA: TGTGCCAGCAGTTTTTCCCCCCTAGCGGGGGCTATCTCCTACAATGAGCAGTTCTTC
clone size: NA
V gene: TRBV27
J gene: TRBJ2-1
D gene: TRBD2

CDR3 protein: CASGTGTGAGETQYF
CDR3 DNA: TGTGCCAGCGGGACGGGGACAGGGGCCGGGGAGACCCAGTACTTC
clone size: NA
V gene: TRBV27
J gene: TRBJ2-5
D gene: TRBD1

CDR3 protein: CASSFLVVSGGGPQETQYF
CDR3 DNA: TGCGCCAGCAGCTTCTTGGTGGTATCTGGCGGGGGGCCTCAAGAGACCCAGTACTTC
clone size: NA
V gene: TRBV5-1
J gene: TRBJ2-5
D gene: TRBD2

CDR3 protein: CASTVSATGVSAGELFF
CDR3 DNA: TGTGCCAGCACGGTCTCGGCTACAGGGGTGTCGGCCGGGGAGCTGTTTTTT
clone size: NA
V gene: TRBV28
J gene: TRBJ2-2
D gene: TRBD1

CDR3 protein: CASRGASNTGELFF
CDR3 DNA: TGTGCCAGTAGGGGGGCCTCGAACACCGGGGAGCTGTTTTTT
clone size: NA
V gene: TRBV19
J gene: TRBJ2-2
D gene: NA

CDR3 protein: CASSYSIRKASDTQYF
CDR3 DNA: TGTGCCAGCAGTTACTCGATCCGAAAGGCCTCAGATACGCAGTATTTT
clone size: NA
V gene: TRBV6-6
J gene: TRBJ2-3
D gene: NA

CDR3 protein: CAIIRERNTEAFF
CDR3 DNA: TGTGCCATCATAAGGGAGAGGAACACTGAAGCTTTCTTT
clone size: few
V gene: TRBV2
J gene: TRBJ1-1
D gene: NA

CDR3 protein: CASSLALGRSYEQYF
CDR3 DNA: TGTGCCAGCAGCTTAGCTCTCGGGAGGTCCTACGAGCAGTACTTC
clone size: NA
V gene: TRBV7-8
J gene: TRBJ2-7
D gene: TRBD2

CDR3 protein: CSVEPWGVPFF
CDR3 DNA: TGCAGCGTTGAACCTTGGGGGGTTCCTTTCTTT
clone size: NA
V gene: TRBV29-1
J gene: TRBJ1-1
D gene: NA

CDR3 protein: CAWSGDIECENEKLFF
CDR3 DNA: TGTGCCTGGAGCGGGGACATTGAATGCGAGAATGAAAAACTGTTTTTT
clone size: large
V gene: TRBV30
J gene: TRBJ1-4
D gene: NA

CDR3 protein: CASSLGFTGELFF
CDR3 DNA: TGTGCCAGCAGTTTGGGCTTCACCGGGGAGCTGTTTTTT
clone size: NA
V gene: TRBV28
J gene: TRBJ2-2
D gene: NA

CDR3 protein: CASSLDWGGTEAFF
CDR3 DNA: TGTGCCAGCAGCTTAGACTGGGGGGGCACTGAAGCTTTCTTT
clone size: once
V gene: TRBV7-9
J gene: TRBJ1-1
D gene: NA

CDR3 protein: CASSFEQGQFF
CDR3 DNA: TGTGCCAGCAGCTTTGAACAGGGACAGTTCTTC
clone size: NA
V gene: TRBV5-4
J gene: TRBJ2-1
D gene: NA

CDR3 protein: CSVEAWGETSTDTQYF
CDR3 DNA: TGCAGCGTTGAAGCATGGGGGGAGACTAGCACAGATACGCAGTATTTT
clone size: NA
V gene: TRBV29-1
J gene: TRBJ2-3
D gene: NA

CDR3 protein: CASSIDRVGGYTF
CDR3 DNA: TGTGCCAGCAGCATAGACAGGGTTGGTGGCTACACCTTC
clone size: NA
V gene: TRBV5-4
J gene: TRBJ1-2
D gene: TRBD1

CDR3 protein: CASGGGTDTQYF
CDR3 DNA: TGTGCCAGTGGTGGGGGGACAGATACGCAGTATTTT
clone size: NA
V gene: TRBV25-1
J gene: TRBJ2-3
D gene: NA

CDR3 protein: CASSPRLNTEAFF
CDR3 DNA: TGTGCCAGCAGTCCAAGGTTGAACACTGAAGCTTTCTTT
clone size: NA
V gene: TRBV28
J gene: TRBJ1-1
D gene: NA

CDR3 protein: CAISERTSGSYNEQFF
CDR3 DNA: TGTGCCATCAGTGAGAGGACTAGCGGCTCCTACAATGAGCAGTTCTTC
clone size: NA
V gene: TRBV10-3
J gene: TRBJ2-1
D gene: TRBD2

CDR3 protein: CASSLEFAKNIQYF
CDR3 DNA: TGTGCCAGCAGCTTGGAGTTCGCCAAAAACATTCAGTACTTC
clone size: NA
V gene: TRBV7-8
J gene: TRBJ2-4
D gene: NA

CDR3 protein: CASSEEGNQPQHF
CDR3 DNA: TGTGCCAGCAGTGAAGAAGGAAATCAGCCCCAGCATTTT
clone size: NA
V gene: TRBV6-1
J gene: TRBJ1-5
D gene: NA

CDR3 protein: CASSSQLWADTQYF
CDR3 DNA: TGTGCCAGCAGTTCCCAGCTATGGGCGGATACGCAGTATTTT
clone size: NA
V gene: TRBV28
J gene: TRBJ2-3
D gene: NA

CDR3 protein: CASSLTRVGHEQYF
CDR3 DNA: TGTGCCAGCAGTTTGACCAGGGTGGGACACGAGCAGTACTTC
clone size: NA
V gene: TRBV27
J gene: TRBJ2-7
D gene: NA

CDR3 protein: CASSSDRNQPQHF
CDR3 DNA: TGTGCCAGCAGCTCCGACAGGAATCAGCCCCAGCATTTT
clone size: medium-sized
V gene: TRBV7-2
J gene: TRBJ1-5
D gene: NA

CDR3 protein: CATSAGANTEAFF
CDR3 DNA: TGTGCCACCAGCGCTGGGGCGAACACTGAAGCTTTCTTT
clone size: medium-sized
V gene: TRBV6-5
J gene: TRBJ1-1
D gene: NA

CDR3 protein: CASSYSQGAGNTIYF
CDR3 DNA: TGTGCCAGCAGTTACTCGCAGGGGGCTGGAAACACCATATATTTT
clone size: few
V gene: TRBV6-5
J gene: TRBJ1-3
D gene: TRBD1

CDR3 protein: CAIRPGTGDADTQYF
CDR3 DNA: TGTGCCATCAGGCCCGGGACAGGGGACGCAGATACGCAGTATTTT
clone size: NA
V gene: TRBV10-3
J gene: TRBJ2-3
D gene: TRBD1

CDR3 protein: CASSQDGHRNPSGNTIYF
CDR3 DNA: TGTGCCAGCAGCCAAGACGGACATCGGAACCCCTCTGGAAACACCATATATTTT
clone size: large
V gene: TRBV4-2
J gene: TRBJ1-3
D gene: NA

CDR3 protein: CAISERTSMNTEAFF
CDR3 DNA: TGTGCCATCAGTGAGCGGACATCCATGAACACTGAAGCTTTCTTT
clone size: NA
V gene: TRBV10-3
J gene: TRBJ1-1
D gene: NA

CDR3 protein: CASSVGGYTEAFF
CDR3 DNA: TGTGCCAGCAGCGTAGGGGGGTACACTGAAGCTTTCTTT
clone size: NA
V gene: TRBV9
J gene: TRBJ1-1
D gene: NA

CDR3 protein: CASSLSGGDPDTDTQYF
CDR3 DNA: TGTGCCAGCAGTTTATCAGGAGGGGACCCTGACACAGATACGCAGTATTTT
clone size: NA
V gene: TRBV27
J gene: TRBJ2-3
D gene: NA

CDR3 protein: CASSTHGGAGETQYF
CDR3 DNA: TGTGCCAGCAGCACCCACGGGGGGGCCGGGGAGACCCAGTACTTC
clone size: NA
V gene: TRBV7-3
J gene: TRBJ2-5
D gene: TRBD2

CDR3 protein: CASSVTGGQSEQFF
CDR3 DNA: TGTGCCAGCAGCGTAACGGGAGGACAGAGTGAGCAGTTCTTC
clone size: NA
V gene: TRBV7-3
J gene: TRBJ2-1
D gene: NA

CDR3 protein: CASSRVGETQYF
CDR3 DNA: TGTGCCAGTTCGCGGGTCGGGGAGACCCAGTACTTC
clone size: NA
V gene: TRBV19
J gene: TRBJ2-5
D gene: NA

CDR3 protein: CASSWTSGGTGELFF
CDR3 DNA: TGTGCCAGCAGCTGGACTAGCGGAGGAACCGGGGAGCTGTTTTTT
clone size: NA
V gene: TRBV5-5
J gene: TRBJ2-2
D gene: TRBD2

CDR3 protein: CASSSFSGGGNEQFF
CDR3 DNA: TGTGCCAGCAGTTCCTTTAGCGGGGGCGGCAATGAGCAGTTCTTC
clone size: few
V gene: TRBV6-5
J gene: TRBJ2-1
D gene: TRBD2

CDR3 protein: CASSVSGGGAYTDTQYF
CDR3 DNA: TGTGCCAGCAGCGTAAGCGGCGGGGGGGCCTACACAGATACGCAGTATTTT
clone size: NA
V gene: TRBV9
J gene: TRBJ2-3
D gene: TRBD2

CDR3 protein: CASSYRSPLHF
CDR3 DNA: TGTGCCAGCAGTTATAGATCACCCCTCCACTTT
clone size: NA
V gene: TRBV6-5
J gene: TRBJ1-6
D gene: NA

CDR3 protein: CASSLLGVSNQPQHF
CDR3 DNA: TGTGCCAGCAGCCTACTCGGGGTTAGCAATCAGCCCCAGCATTTT
clone size: NA
V gene: TRBV6-5
J gene: TRBJ1-5
D gene: NA

CDR3 protein: CACFSEQKANYGYTF
CDR3 DNA: TGTGCCTGCTTCTCTGAGCAGAAGGCCAACTATGGCTACACCTTC
clone size: NA
V gene: TRBV30
J gene: TRBJ1-2
D gene: NA

CDR3 protein: CASSLWSGGAYQETQYF
CDR3 DNA: TGTGCCAGCAGCTTGTGGAGCGGGGGGGCGTACCAAGAGACCCAGTACTTC
clone size: NA
V gene: TRBV5-6
J gene: TRBJ2-5
D gene: TRBD2

CDR3 protein: CASRGWGGTDTQYF
CDR3 DNA: TGCGCCAGCAGAGGGTGGGGGGGCACAGATACGCAGTATTTT
clone size: NA
V gene: TRBV5-1
J gene: TRBJ2-3
D gene: NA

CDR3 protein: CASSYRDVYNEQFF
CDR3 DNA: TGTGCCAGCAGCTACCGGGACGTCTACAATGAGCAGTTCTTC
clone size: NA
V gene: TRBV7-2
J gene: TRBJ2-1
D gene: NA

CDR3 protein: CASTHRQNTGELFF
CDR3 DNA: TGTGCCAGCACGCATAGACAGAACACCGGGGAGCTGTTTTTT
clone size: NA
V gene: TRBV6-6
J gene: TRBJ2-2
D gene: NA